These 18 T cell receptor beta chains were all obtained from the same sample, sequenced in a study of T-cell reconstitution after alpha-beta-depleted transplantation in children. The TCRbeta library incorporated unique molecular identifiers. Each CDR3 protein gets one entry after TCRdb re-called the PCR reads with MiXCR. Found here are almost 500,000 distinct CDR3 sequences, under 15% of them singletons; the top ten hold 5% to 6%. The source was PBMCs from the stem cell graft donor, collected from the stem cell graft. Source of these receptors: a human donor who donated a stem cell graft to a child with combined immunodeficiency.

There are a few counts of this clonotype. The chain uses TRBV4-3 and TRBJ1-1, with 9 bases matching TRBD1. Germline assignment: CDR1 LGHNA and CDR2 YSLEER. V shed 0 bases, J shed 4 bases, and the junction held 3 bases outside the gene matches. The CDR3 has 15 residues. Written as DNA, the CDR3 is TGCGCCAGCAGCCAAGAAGGGACAGGGATCACTGAAGCTTTCTTT. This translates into CASSQEGTGITEAFF.

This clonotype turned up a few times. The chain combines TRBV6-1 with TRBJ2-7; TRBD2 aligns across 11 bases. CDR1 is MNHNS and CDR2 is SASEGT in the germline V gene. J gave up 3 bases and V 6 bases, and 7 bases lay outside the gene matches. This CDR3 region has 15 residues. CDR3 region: CASRLTSGSGYEQYF. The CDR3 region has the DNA TGTGCCAGCAGACTAACTAGCGGGAGTGGCTACGAGCAGTACTTC.

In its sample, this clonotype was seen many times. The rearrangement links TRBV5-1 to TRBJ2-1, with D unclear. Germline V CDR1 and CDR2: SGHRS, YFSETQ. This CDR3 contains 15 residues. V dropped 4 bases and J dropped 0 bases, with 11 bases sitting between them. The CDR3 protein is CASSAGYGSYNEQFF. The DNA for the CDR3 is TGCGCCAGCAGCGCAGGCTATGGCTCCTACAATGAGCAGTTCTTC.

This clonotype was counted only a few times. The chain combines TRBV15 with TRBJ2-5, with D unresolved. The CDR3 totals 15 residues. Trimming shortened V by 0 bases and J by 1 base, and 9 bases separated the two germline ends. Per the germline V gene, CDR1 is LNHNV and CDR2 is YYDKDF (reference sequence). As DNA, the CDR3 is TGTGCCACCAGCAGAGATTTAGGTTCCCAAGAGACCCAGTACTTC. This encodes CATSRDLGSQETQYF.

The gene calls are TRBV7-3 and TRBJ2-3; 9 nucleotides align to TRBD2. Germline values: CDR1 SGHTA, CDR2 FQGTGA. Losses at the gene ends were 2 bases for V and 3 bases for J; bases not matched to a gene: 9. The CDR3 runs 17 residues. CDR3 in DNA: TGTGCCAGCAGCTTAGGGGTTAGCGGGAGTGGAACAGATACGCAGTATTTT. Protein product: CASSLGVSGSGTDTQYF.

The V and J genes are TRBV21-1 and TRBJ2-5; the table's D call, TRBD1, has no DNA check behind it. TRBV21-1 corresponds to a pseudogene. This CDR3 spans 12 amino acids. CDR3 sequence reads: CASSDRVGTQYF. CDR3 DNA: TGTGCCAGCAGCGACAGGGTCGGGACCCAGTACTTC.

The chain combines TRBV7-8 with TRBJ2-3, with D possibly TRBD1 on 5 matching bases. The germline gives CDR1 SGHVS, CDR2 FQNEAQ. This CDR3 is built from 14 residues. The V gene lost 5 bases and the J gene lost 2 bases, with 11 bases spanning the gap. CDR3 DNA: TGTGCCAGCAGCGCCGACAGTGCCACAGATACGCAGTATTTT. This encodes CASSADSATDTQYF.

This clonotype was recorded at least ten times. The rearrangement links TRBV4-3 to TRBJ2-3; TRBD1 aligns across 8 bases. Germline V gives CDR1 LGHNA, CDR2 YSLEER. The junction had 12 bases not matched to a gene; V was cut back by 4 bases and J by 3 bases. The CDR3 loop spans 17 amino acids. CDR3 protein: CASSLQPGGERTDTQYF. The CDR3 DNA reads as TGCGCCAGCAGCCTTCAACCAGGGGGCGAGAGGACAGATACGCAGTATTTT.

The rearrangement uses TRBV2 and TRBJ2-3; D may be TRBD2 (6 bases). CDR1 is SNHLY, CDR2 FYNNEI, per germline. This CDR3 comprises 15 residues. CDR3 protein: CATSGGAKSTDTQYF. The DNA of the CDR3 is TGTGCAACCAGCGGCGGGGCCAAGAGCACAGATACGCAGTATTTT.

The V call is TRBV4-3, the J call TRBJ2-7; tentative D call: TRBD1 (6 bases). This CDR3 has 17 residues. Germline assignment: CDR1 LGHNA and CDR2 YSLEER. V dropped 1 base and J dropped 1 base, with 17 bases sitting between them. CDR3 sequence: CASSQGAYGTPSYEQYF. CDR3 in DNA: TGCGCCAGCAGCCAAGGGGCTTATGGGACACCTTCCTACGAGCAGTACTTC.

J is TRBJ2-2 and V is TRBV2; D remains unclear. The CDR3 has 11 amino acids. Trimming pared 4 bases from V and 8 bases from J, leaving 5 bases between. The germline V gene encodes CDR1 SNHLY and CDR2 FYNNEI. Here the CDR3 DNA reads TGTGCCAGCAGTGTTAGGGGGGAGCTGTTTTTT. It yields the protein CASSVRGELFF.

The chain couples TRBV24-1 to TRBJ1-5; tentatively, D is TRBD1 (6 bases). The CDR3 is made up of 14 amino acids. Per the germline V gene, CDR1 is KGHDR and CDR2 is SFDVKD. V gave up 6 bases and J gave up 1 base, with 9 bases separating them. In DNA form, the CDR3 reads TGTGCCACCAGTTCAGGGGTGAGCAATCAGCCCCAGCATTTT. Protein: CATSSGVSNQPQHF.

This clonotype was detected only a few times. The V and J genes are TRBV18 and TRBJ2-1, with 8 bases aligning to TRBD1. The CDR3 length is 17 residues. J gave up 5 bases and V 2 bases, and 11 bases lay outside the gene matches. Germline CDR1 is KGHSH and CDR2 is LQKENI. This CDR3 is CASSPLTAGQGHNEQFF. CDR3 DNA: TGTGCCAGCTCACCATTAACTGCCGGACAGGGTCACAATGAGCAGTTCTTC.

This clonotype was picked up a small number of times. This chain's CDR3 is CASSLRTGVSYNEQFF. The CDR3 DNA is TGCGCCAGCAGCTTGAGGACAGGAGTCTCCTACAATGAGCAGTTCTTC. This chain joins TRBV5-1 and TRBJ2-1; 7 bases align to TRBD1. Germline values: CDR1 SGHRS, CDR2 YFSETQ. J gave up 0 bases and V 1 base, and 4 bases lay outside the gene matches. The CDR3 is made up of 16 amino acids.

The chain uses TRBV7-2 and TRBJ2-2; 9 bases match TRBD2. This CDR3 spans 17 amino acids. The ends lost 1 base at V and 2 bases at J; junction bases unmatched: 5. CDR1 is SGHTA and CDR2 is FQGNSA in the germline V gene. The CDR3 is CASSLVAGGRNTGELFF. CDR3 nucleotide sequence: TGTGCCAGCAGCTTAGTGGCGGGGGGGCGTAACACCGGGGAGCTGTTTTTT. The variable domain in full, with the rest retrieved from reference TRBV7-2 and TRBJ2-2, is GAGVSQSPSNKVTEKGKDVELRCDPISGHTALYWYRQSLGQGLEFLIYFQGNSAPDKSGLPSDRFSAERTGGSVSTLTIQRTQQEDSAVYLCASSLVAGGRNTGELFFGEGSRLTVL.

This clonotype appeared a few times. The CDR3 nucleotides read TGTGCCACCATGTCGGGACAGAGCTCCTACGAGCAGTACTTC. This encodes CATMSGQSSYEQYF. The chain combines TRBV24-1 with TRBJ2-7; 7 bases line up with TRBD1. Germline values: CDR1 KGHDR, CDR2 SFDVKD. V gave up 8 bases and J gave up 0 bases; unmatched junction bases: 6. The CDR3 has 14 amino acids.

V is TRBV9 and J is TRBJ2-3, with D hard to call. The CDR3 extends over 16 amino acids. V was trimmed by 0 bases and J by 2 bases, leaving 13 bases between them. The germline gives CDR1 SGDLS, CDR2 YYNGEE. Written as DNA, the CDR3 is TGTGCCAGCAGCGTAGGGCACGCCCGGAACACAGATACGCAGTATTTT. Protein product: CASSVGHARNTDTQYF.

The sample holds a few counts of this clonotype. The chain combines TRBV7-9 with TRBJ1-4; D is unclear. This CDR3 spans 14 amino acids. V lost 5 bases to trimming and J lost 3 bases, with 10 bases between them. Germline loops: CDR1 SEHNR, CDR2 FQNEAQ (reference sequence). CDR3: CASSRGTANEKLFF. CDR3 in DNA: TGTGCCAGCAGCCGAGGCACGGCTAATGAAAAACTGTTTTTT.